The 19 T cell receptor beta chains below come from one sample, sequenced in a study of blood T cell repertoires in COVID-19. Assay used: immunoSEQ multiplex PCR; TCRdb lists only in-frame clones, some missing. This table holds under 95,000 clones, roughly 77% found once. Sequencing was done on a sample of peripheral blood. The receptors originated from a man aged 50 to 60 with active or convalescent COVID-19.

This chain links TRBV5-1 with TRBJ2-5; tentatively, D is TRBD2 (7 bases). The CDR3 extends over 17 amino acids. The germline V gene encodes CDR1 SGHRS and CDR2 YFSETQ. The V end was cut by 0 bases, the J end by 2 bases, with 17 bases between. In DNA form, the CDR3 reads TGCGCCAGCAGCTTGGGCCAGGGGACTAATCTACAAGAGACCCAGTACTTC. It is translated as CASSLGQGTNLQETQYF.

This chain uses TRBV11-3 with TRBJ1-1; 8 positions agree with TRBD1. Germline trimming cut 4 bases from V and 2 bases from J; bases unmatched to any gene: 9. The CDR3 has 16 residues. Germline V gives CDR1 SGHNT, CDR2 YENEEA. CDR3 amino acids: CASSSKQGERNTEAFF. The CDR3 coding sequence is TGTGCCAGCAGCTCTAAACAGGGGGAAAGAAACACTGAAGCTTTCTTT.

The gene calls are TRBV19 and TRBJ1-2, with 12 bases that match TRBD1. This CDR3 comprises 15 residues. The germline V gene encodes CDR1 LNHDA and CDR2 SQIVND (reference sequence). V shed 3 bases, J shed 4 bases, and the junction held 3 bases outside the gene matches. CDR3 sequence reads: CASSIGTGGIYGYTF. CDR3 nucleotide sequence: TGTGCCAGTAGTATCGGGACAGGGGGCATCTATGGCTACACCTTC.

This clone was counted once. The chain links TRBV5-1 to TRBJ2-3; D remains ambiguous. The V end lost 0 bases, the J end lost 3 bases, and 11 bases lay between the germline ends. CDR1 is SGHRS and CDR2 is YFSETQ in the germline V gene. The CDR3 covers 15 residues. This chain's CDR3 is CASSLGQVRTDTQYF. The CDR3 DNA is TGCGCCAGCAGCTTGGGGCAGGTTCGGACAGATACGCAGTATTTT.

The V call is TRBV7-2, the J call TRBJ2-1; D is possibly TRBD2 (6 bases). The V and J ends lost 3 bases and 9 bases respectively, with 12 bases between them. Germline CDR1 and CDR2: SGHTA and FQGNSA. This CDR3 comprises 13 residues. CDR3 DNA: TGTGCCAGCAGCTTTCCGGGGGTGGTTGAGCAGTTCTTC. Protein: CASSFPGVVEQFF.

The chain links TRBV12-3 or TRBV12-4 to TRBJ1-1; 7 bases are a match to TRBD1. The junction had 9 bases not matched to a gene; V was cut back by 6 bases and J by 11 bases. The CDR3 length is 12 residues. The DNA for the CDR3 is TGTGCCAGCAGCTATACAGGGGCTGGCGCTTTCTTT. Amino acids: CASSYTGAGAFF.

The chain joins TRBV9 to TRBJ1-2, with D unresolved. V was cut by 0 bases and J by 0 bases, with 12 bases left in between. CDR3 length equals 16 residues. Germline loops: CDR1 SGDLS, CDR2 YYNGEE. The CDR3 loop is CASSVALGATNYGYTF. The CDR3 DNA sequence: TGTGCCAGCAGCGTAGCTTTGGGAGCAACTAACTATGGCTACACCTTC.

J is TRBJ1-2 and V is TRBV6-1; TRBD1 might be the D (6 bases). Germline V gene sequence: CDR1 MNHNS, CDR2 SASEGT. Trimming took off 0 bases at V and 8 bases at J, with 16 bases between the two ends. This CDR3 contains 15 residues. The CDR3 spells CASSEARQGHPGYTF. CDR3 DNA sequence: TGTGCCAGCAGTGAAGCGCGCCAGGGGCACCCGGGCTACACCTTC.

The rearrangement joins TRBV6-5 to TRBJ2-1; a possible D gene is TRBD2 (7 bases). V dropped 8 bases and J dropped 2 bases, with 13 bases sitting between them. Germline V gives CDR1 MNHEY, CDR2 SVGAGI. CDR3 length: 14 residues. The CDR3 sequence: CASGLGGPYNEQFF. The CDR3 DNA reads TGTGCCAGCGGGTTGGGGGGGCCCTACAATGAGCAGTTCTTC.

The gene calls are TRBV19 and TRBJ1-1; 8 bases agree with TRBD1. Germline trimming cut 4 bases from V and 0 bases from J; bases unmatched to any gene: 1. The CDR3 consists of 14 residues. CDR1 LNHDA and CDR2 SQIVND come from the germline V gene (reference sequence). The CDR3 nucleotides are TGTGCCAGTAGTAGACAGGGGATGAACACTGAAGCTTTCTTT. It translates to CASSRQGMNTEAFF.

This chain uses TRBV5-6 with TRBJ1-1, with TRBD1 matching over 8 bases. Germline V gene data show CDR1 as SGHDT and CDR2 as YYEEEE. V was pared by 2 bases and J by 3 bases, with 9 bases of the junction left unmatched. The CDR3 extends over 16 amino acids. In DNA, the CDR3 is TGTGCCAGCAGCTTAGTTGCAGGGGGCAAAGACACTGAAGCTTTCTTT. Translated, it gives CASSLVAGGKDTEAFF.

The CDR3 DNA is TGTGCCAGCACCCACGGGTGGGACTCCAACATCGCTGAAGCTTTCTTT. Its protein is CASTHGWDSNIAEAFF. This rearrangement joins TRBV13 to TRBJ1-1; D may be TRBD1 (5 bases). Trimming left V 7 bases short and J 6 bases short, with 24 bases between. This CDR3 comprises 16 residues. Germline CDR1 PRHDT, CDR2 FYEKMQ (reference sequence).

V is TRBV30 and J is TRBJ2-7; 11 bases agree with TRBD1. V dropped 3 bases and J dropped 3; count of bases not matched to a gene: 7. The V gene's germline CDR1 is GTSNPN and CDR2 SVGIG (reference sequence). The CDR3 spans 15 residues. CDR3 loop: CAWRRPGTGGYEQYF. CDR3 sequence (DNA): TGTGCCTGGAGACGACCCGGGACAGGGGGCTACGAGCAGTACTTC. The entire variable domain, with the rest obtained from reference TRBV30 and TRBJ2-7, is as follows: SQTIHQWPATLVQPVGSPLSLECTVEGTSNPNLYWYRQAAGRGLQLLFYSVGIGQISSEVPQNLSASRPQDRQFILSSKKLLLSDSGFYLCAWRRPGTGGYEQYFGPGTRLTVT.

The V call is TRBV9, the J call TRBJ2-7; tentative D call: TRBD2 (6 bases). Trimming removed 4 bases at V and 2 bases at J, with 16 bases between. This CDR3 has 15 amino acids. CDR1 and CDR2 (germline): SGDLS, YYNGEE. CDR3 bases: TGTGCCAGCAGCTTAGAAAGCGGGCCCGCCTACGAGCAGTACTTC. Its protein is CASSLESGPAYEQYF.

The J gene is TRBJ1-1, the V gene TRBV7-2; D is perhaps TRBD1 (5 bases). Germline V gene data show CDR1 as SGHTA and CDR2 as FQGNSA. Trimming pared 7 bases from V and 5 bases from J, leaving 14 bases between. This CDR3 contains 13 residues. CDR3 DNA sequence: TGTGCCAGCACCGAACGTAGGGGAACTGAAGCTTTCTTT. This sequence encodes CASTERRGTEAFF.

The chain links TRBV3-1 (or the pseudogene TRBV3-2) to TRBJ2-2; TRBD2 matches at 7 bases. The CDR3 contains 16 residues. Germline values: CDR1 LGHDT, CDR2 YNNKEL (reference sequence). The trim removed 1 base at V and 3 bases at J, leaving 5 bases unmatched. This CDR3 reads CASSQGLAAYTGELFF. CDR3 coding DNA: TGTGCCAGCAGCCAAGGGCTAGCGGCGTACACCGGGGAGCTGTTTTTT.

This sequence joins TRBV6-6 and TRBJ2-1; TRBD2 aligns across 8 bases. Germline V gene data show CDR1 as MNHNY and CDR2 as SVGAGI (reference sequence). Trimming at V came to 8 bases and at J to 2 bases, leaving 8 bases not matched to a gene. This CDR3 has 15 residues. In DNA form, the CDR3 reads TGTGCCAGCGGTCCGGGGGGGCTGACCTACAATGAGCAGTTCTTC. Protein: CASGPGGLTYNEQFF.

The chain employs TRBV29-1 and TRBJ2-4; 10 positions match TRBD1. The CDR3 runs to 16 residues. Germline V gene lookup returns CDR1 SQVTM and CDR2 ANQGSEA. J gave up 3 bases and V 3 bases, and 8 bases lay outside the gene matches. The CDR3 DNA reads as TGCAGCGTTGATAAGAGGGACAGGGGTGGCAAAAACATTCAGTACTTC. Translation: CSVDKRDRGGKNIQYF.

In this sample, this clone turned up a few times. CDR3 DNA sequence: TGTGCCAGCAGCCTTGACAGGGCTACCCATGGCTACACCTTC. Protein: CASSLDRATHGYTF. The chain joins TRBV7-2 to TRBJ1-2, with 7 nucleotides matching TRBD1. V was pared by 5 bases and J by 6 bases, with 9 bases of the junction left unmatched. Germline V gives CDR1 SGHTA, CDR2 FQGNSA. The CDR3 totals 14 residues. Together with reference TRBV7-2 and TRBJ1-2, the CDR3 gives the full variable domain: GAGVSQSPSNKVTEKGKDVELRCDPISGHTALYWYRQSLGQGLEFLIYFQGNSAPDKSGLPSDRFSAERTGGSVSTLTIQRTQQEDSAVYLCASSLDRATHGYTFGSGTRLTVV.